This entry describes one TCR beta chain. The ends were cut back, 3 bases at V and 0 bases at J, with 8 bases in the middle. Germline CDR1 SGHNT, CDR2 YENEEA. The CDR3 spans 14 residues. These data belong to a study of blood T cell repertoires in COVID-19. TCRdb's table, derived via immunoSEQ multiplex PCR, lists solely in-frame clones and lacks some. The sample shows more than 80,000 clones, 72% of them seen only once. V gene TRBV11-3 combines with J gene TRBJ1-1; maybe TRBD1 (6 bases). The sequencing input was peripheral blood. The receptor's source is a woman aged 60 to 75 in a cohort sampled during active or convalescent COVID-19. CDR3 DNA: TGTGCCAGCAGCTTGGACAGAGTGAACACTGAAGCTTTCTTT. Amino acid sequence: CASSLDRVNTEAFF. The whole variable domain, filled in from reference TRBV11-3 and TRBJ1-1, reads EAGVVQSPRYKIIEKKQPVAFWCNPISGHNTLYWYLQNLGQGPELLIRYENEEAVDDSQLPKDRFSAERLKGVDSTLKIQPAELGDSAVYLCASSLDRVNTEAFFGQGTRLTVV.